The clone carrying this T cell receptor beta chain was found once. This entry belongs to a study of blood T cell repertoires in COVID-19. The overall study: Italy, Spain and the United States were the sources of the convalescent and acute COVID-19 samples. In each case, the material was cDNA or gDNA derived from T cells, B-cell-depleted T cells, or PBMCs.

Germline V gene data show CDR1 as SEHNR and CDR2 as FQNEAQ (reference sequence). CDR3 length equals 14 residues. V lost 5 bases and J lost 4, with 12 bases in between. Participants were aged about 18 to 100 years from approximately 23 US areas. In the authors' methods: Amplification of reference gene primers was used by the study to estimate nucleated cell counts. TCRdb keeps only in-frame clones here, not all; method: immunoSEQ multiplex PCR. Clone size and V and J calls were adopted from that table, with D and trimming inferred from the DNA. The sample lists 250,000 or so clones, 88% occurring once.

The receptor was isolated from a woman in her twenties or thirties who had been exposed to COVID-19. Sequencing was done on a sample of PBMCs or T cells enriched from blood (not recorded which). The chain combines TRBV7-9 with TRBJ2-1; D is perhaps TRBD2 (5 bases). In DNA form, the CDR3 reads TGTGCCAGCAGCCCCGACCGGAGGTACAATGAGCAGTTCTTC. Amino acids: CASSPDRRYNEQFF.